This record concerns one T cell receptor (beta chain) sequence. Its antigen remains unknown. Profiled with immunoSEQ multiplex PCR; TCRdb holds only in-frame clones, not every one. The sample has under 7,000 clones, roughly 62% seen once; the top ten hold approximately 40%. The data were taken from a study of CD8 T cell repertoires and HIV-1 epitope variants. CDR1 SGHTA and CDR2 FQGNSA come from the germline V gene. The CDR3 covers 16 residues. V lost 0 bases and J lost 2, with 13 bases in between. Material: cultured CD8+ T cells derived from PBMCs. The genes are TRBV7-2 and TRBJ2-5; possible D gene TRBD1, 6 bases. The sequence was obtained from a male donor with HIV. The CDR3: CASSLATGLGQETQYF. CDR3 DNA: TGTGCCAGCAGCTTAGCGACAGGCCTAGGTCAAGAGACCCAGTACTTC.